This T cell receptor beta chain was recorded in a study of shared T cell receptors in the human thymus. Per germline, CDR1 SGHNT and CDR2 YENEEA. The CDR3 runs to 17 residues. Trimming removed 4 bases from V and 0 bases from J, with 16 bases in between. Assay used: immunoSEQ multiplex PCR; TCRdb lists only in-frame clones, some missing. The data hold about 610,000 clones, with 88% observed a single time. These data were also filed under a second study, of human thymus T cells. That publication notes: Samples came from healthy Finnish infants during open corrective cardiac surgery. Thymus tissue was removed during corrective cardiac surgery. Usage of V and J genes appeared biased in thymic and blood repertoires. Thymic repertoires overlap heavily among unrelated individuals, related research has reported.

This chain joins TRBV11-3 and TRBJ1-3; D remains unclear. Sequencing input: thymocytes. The receptor was derived from a boy under two years old with a congenital heart defect. The CDR3, as DNA: TGTGCCAGCAGCTCCCCTAGAATAAGAGGCTCTGGAAACACCATATATTTT. It is translated as CASSSPRIRGSGNTIYF.